Sequencing of this T cell receptor (beta chain) was carried out in a study of a mutant IDH1 vaccine in newly diagnosed glioma. Turning to the study itself: Treated patients, averaging roughly 44 years, were around 62% male and about 40% female. Former treatment meant radiotherapy, temozolomide, or both; the majority had gotten both.

The method was immunoSEQ multiplex PCR; TCRdb's version includes in-frame clones alone and lacks a portion of them. This table holds around 33,000 clones, about three quarters found once. Study conclusions and caveats: Vaccine-induced immune responses were detected in around 92% of patients.

Concerning this clone itself: Its matching antigen is unknown.

Time point indicated: baseline, week 1 (first vaccination visit). The treatment: pre-vaccination baseline after standard-of-care therapy. CDR1 SGHAT and CDR2 FQNNGV come from the germline V gene. The CDR3 is made up of 19 amino acids. The V and J ends lost 4 bases and 3 bases respectively, with 22 bases between them. The chain is built from TRBV11-2 and TRBJ2-6; D may be TRBD1 (5 bases). Sample: peripheral blood mononuclear cells (PBMCs), taken from a glioma patient treated with radiotherapy, temozolomide or both. This receptor was obtained from a man aged 45-65 years with glioma. Some clones in this sample may be carry-over from other donors' samples. The CDR3 is CASSSLVQGRAIGANVLTF. CDR3 DNA: TGTGCCAGCAGCTCTTTGGTCCAGGGTCGAGCGATTGGGGCCAACGTCCTGACTTTC. Using reference TRBV11-2 and TRBJ2-6 for the parts outside the CDR3, the full variable domain is EAGVAQSPRYKIIEKRQSVAFWCNPISGHATLYWYQQILGQGPKLLIQFQNNGVVDDSQLPKDRFSAERLKGVDSTLKIQPAKLEDSAVYLCASSSLVQGRAIGANVLTFGAGSRLTVL.